The entry below gives a single TCR beta chain sequence along with its context. The clone's antigen remains unknown. Per-nucleotide qualities are absent, and no much larger clonotype sits a single base away. TCRbeta CDR3 regions were amplified from genomic DNA using the immunoSEQ Assay, a bias-controlled multiplex PCR. Processing in the source paper ran as follows. Nucleated cell counts per sample were estimated from amplification of reference gene primers within the assay. Sequence reads were collapsed and filtered to measure the absolute abundance of every unique TCRbeta CDR3 rearrangement. For each sample, productive Simpson clonality was calculated as the square root of Simpson's diversity index over productive rearrangements. TCRdb took this table from immuneACCESS and kept in-frame rearrangements with V and J called. Such tables lack part of the clones; where checked against another copy, unresolved V genes explain under half of the gap, and the rest is unexplained. D and trimming were read from the DNA, whereas the V and J calls and clone size are those reported in that table. This sample lists approximately 110,000 clones; less than 85% were detected once. The ten largest clones represent 0.75% to 0.9% of the sample.

Collaborating institutions collected whole blood in K2EDTA tubes following their own protocols. For TCRbeta analysis, collaborator samples were shipped as frozen whole blood, as isolated PBMCs, or as DNA extracted from either sample type. V lost 2 bases and J lost 4 bases, and the count of bases not matched to a germline gene is 5. Reading the germline V gene (reference sequence) gives CDR1 SGHNT and CDR2 YYREEE. From the cysteine through the phenylalanine, the CDR3 covers 15 amino acids. Left in the record is the CDR3 DNA by itself, 45 bases read in frame from the first base. The record originates from a study of blood T cell repertoires in COVID-19 (dated by TCRdb to 2020 to 2021). For context, the study as a whole: Samples covering the acute and convalescent phases of COVID-19 were provided by collaborators in the United States, Italy and Spain. The material from the prospective study consisted of cDNA or gDNA derived from T cells, B-cell-depleted T cells, or PBMCs. Deeply sampled blood TCRbeta repertoires from subjects exposed to, actively infected with, or recovered from COVID-19 were included in the dataset. The repertoires were released in a freely available public database intended as a resource for research on the immune response to SARS-CoV-2. Samples were obtained from the ongoing ImmuneRACE study (first 160 participants) and from 1,200 or so subjects provided by 6 global collaborators. A de-identified subject ID, COVID-19 status, age in years and sex were almost always included in the sample metadata. Where available, HLA class I and class II types were obtained from metadata supplied by the sample provider rather than from assay-based typing. Broad study findings and their caveats: The quantity of clinical and demographic metadata differed by source and by participant and was supplied without curation.

Specimen: peripheral blood. The chain is made from TRBV5-4 and TRBJ2-1, and 8 bases in between align with TRBD1. The receptor was isolated from a human donor with acute or convalescent COVID-19. The donor label of this sample is uncertain. The CDR3 protein sequence reads: CASSFNRGEYNEQFF. The nucleotide sequence reads as follows: TGTGCCAGCAGCTTTAACAGGGGGGAGTACAATGAGCAGTTCTTC. The full variable domain, completed from the reference TRBV5-4 and TRBJ2-1 proteins outside the CDR3, reads ETGVTQSPTHLIKTRGQQVTLRCSSQSGHNTVSWYQQALGQGPQFIFQYYREEENGRGNFPPRFSGLQFPNYSSELNVNALELDDSALYLCASSFNRGEYNEQFFGPGTRLTVL.